This TCR beta chain stems from a study of OX40 agonist ivuxolimab in advanced cancers. Study results and caveats: Relative to CD4+ cells, CD8+ T cells on average had more expanded clones.

Remarks on this clone: What it binds is unknown.

Clones were sequenced by immunoSEQ multiplex PCR, and TCRdb holds only the in-frame ones, with some missing. Among 90,000 to 95,000 clones listed, 84% were seen once. Germline V gene data show CDR1 as SGHRS and CDR2 as YFSETQ. V was pared by 0 bases and J by 3 bases, with 9 bases of the junction left unmatched. The CDR3 sequence is 18 residues long. Source: CD4+ or CD8+ T cells sorted from blood, taken in a trial of the OX40 agonist ivuxolimab. This chain connects TRBV5-1 to TRBJ2-2; 9 bases match TRBD2. The receptor was isolated from an adult with an advanced solid tumor such as melanoma, head and neck, liver or kidney cancer. The CDR3 DNA reads as TGCGCCAGCAGCTTGGCCCTCGTGGGACTAGCCTACACCGGGGAGCTGTTTTTT. This encodes CASSLALVGLAYTGELFF.